What follows are 12 T cell receptor beta chains derived from one specimen sequenced in a study of Tregs in tolerant kidney transplant recipients. Repertoires were generated with immunoSEQ multiplex PCR, while TCRdb's copy carries only in-frame clones and drops some. The repertoire holds 90,000 to 120,000 clones, about 90% seen once, with roughly 0.31% in the top ten. The specimen comprised CD4+ T cells from blood, sampled before the transplant. These receptor sequences come from a human donor who received a combined kidney and bone marrow transplant.

This clone was seen a few times. As DNA, the CDR3 is TGTGCTAGTGGTCCAGGGACAGGGATGAACGAGCAGTACTTC. It codes for CASGPGTGMNEQYF. The chain carries TRBV12-5 and TRBJ2-7, with 9 bases identical to TRBD1. The CDR3 runs to 14 residues. V lost 5 bases and J lost 5; bases outside the gene matches: 7. The germline V gene encodes CDR1 LGHNT and CDR2 FRNRAP.

The chain carries TRBV4-1 and TRBJ1-1; 12 bases agree with TRBD1. This CDR3 region has 17 residues. Germline CDR1 reads MGHRA; CDR2 reads YSYEKL. Unmatched junction bases numbered 7, after V lost 5 bases and J lost 0 bases. In nucleotides, the CDR3 is TGCGCCAGCAGCTTTGTGGGACAGGGGGCTCTGAACACTGAAGCTTTCTTT. Amino acid sequence: CASSFVGQGALNTEAFF.

The chain's CDR3 is CASSLTPPGLGRSQETQYF. DNA of the CDR3: TGTGCCAGCAGCTTGACCCCCCCGGGACTAGGAAGATCGCAAGAGACCCAGTACTTC. This chain joins TRBV11-2 and TRBJ2-5, with 8 nucleotides matching TRBD2. CDR1 and CDR2 from the germline V gene are SGHAT and FQNNGV. V gave up 3 bases and J gave up 2 bases; unmatched junction bases: 17. This CDR3 region has 19 residues.

This clone was counted a few times. The rearrangement uses TRBV7-2 and TRBJ2-2; no clear D gene. This CDR3 has 12 residues. V dropped 5 bases and J dropped 2 bases, with 3 bases sitting between them. Per the germline V gene, CDR1 is SGHTA and CDR2 is FQGNSA. CDR3 bases: TGTGCCAGCAGCCTTAACACCGGGGAGCTGTTTTTT. This translates into CASSLNTGELFF.

This rearrangement joins TRBV7-6 to TRBJ2-3; 7 bases are a match to TRBD2. Germline V gene data show CDR1 as SGHVS and CDR2 as FNYEAQ. V dropped 5 bases and J dropped 5; count of bases not matched to a gene: 4. The CDR3 loop spans 13 amino acids. The CDR3 DNA reads TGTGCCAGCAGCGGACTAGGGAGAGATACGCAGTATTTT. Translated: CASSGLGRDTQYF.

The chain uses TRBV19 and TRBJ2-1; 10 bases fit TRBD2. From germline, CDR1 is LNHDA and CDR2 SQIVND (reference sequence). V gave up 6 bases and J gave up 3 bases; unmatched junction bases: 5. The CDR3 contains 15 residues. As DNA, the CDR3 is TGTGCCAGTAGATTAGCGGGAGGTCTCTACAATGAGCAGTTCTTC. This encodes CASRLAGGLYNEQFF.

This chain connects TRBV5-1 to TRBJ1-2, with 9 bases that match TRBD1. CDR3 length: 14 amino acids. Trimming cost V 4 bases and J 4 bases; bases outside gene matches: 5. Per germline, CDR1 SGHRS and CDR2 YFSETQ. CDR3 coding DNA: TGCGCCAGCAGCCCGGGACAGGGTTTCTATGGCTACACCTTC. Its translation is CASSPGQGFYGYTF.

In regard to this clone: Other nucleotide sequences from this sample produce the same CDR3. The CDR3 is CASSLLGQNTEAFF. Written as DNA, the CDR3 is TGCGCCAGCAGCTTGCTGGGCCAGAACACTGAAGCTTTCTTT. The rearrangement links TRBV5-1 to TRBJ1-1; D is undetermined. Trimming left V 1 base short and J 1 base short, with 8 bases between. The V gene's germline CDR1 is SGHRS and CDR2 YFSETQ. The CDR3 has 14 residues.

In this sample, this clone turned up once. This rearrangement joins TRBV9 to TRBJ2-1, with 9 nucleotides matching TRBD2. V was pared by 3 bases and J by 0 bases, with 4 bases of the junction left unmatched. The germline V gene encodes CDR1 SGDLS and CDR2 YYNGEE. This CDR3 contains 16 residues. CDR3 nucleotide sequence: TGTGCCAGCAGCGCCTGGGGACTAGCCTCCTACAATGAGCAGTTCTTC. Translation gives CASSAWGLASYNEQFF.

The rearrangement links TRBV5-5 to TRBJ2-7; 8 nucleotides agree with TRBD2. CDR1 and CDR2 from the germline V gene are SGHKS and YYEKEE (reference sequence). Trimming removed 4 bases from V and 0 bases from J; junction bases left unmatched: 15. The CDR3 is 18 amino acids. The CDR3 bases are TGTGCCAGCAGCCGGCTCCTAGCGGGTGCCGCATACTCCTACGAGCAGTACTTC. Amino acid sequence: CASSRLLAGAAYSYEQYF.

The J gene is TRBJ1-5, the V gene TRBV7-2, with a weak D call TRBD1 (5 bases). V shed 0 bases and J shed 4 bases, with 10 bases lying between them. The CDR3 covers 15 residues. The germline V gene encodes CDR1 SGHTA and CDR2 FQGNSA. CDR3 sequence reads: CASSLARGKNQPQHF. CDR3 DNA sequence: TGTGCCAGCAGCTTAGCACGGGGGAAAAATCAGCCCCAGCATTTT. Filled out from reference TRBV7-2 and TRBJ1-5, the complete variable domain reads GAGVSQSPSNKVTEKGKDVELRCDPISGHTALYWYRQSLGQGLEFLIYFQGNSAPDKSGLPSDRFSAERTGGSVSTLTIQRTQQEDSAVYLCASSLARGKNQPQHFGDGTRLSIL.

V and J are TRBV21-1 and TRBJ2-7; the DNA was not compared with TRBD1, the D call given in the table. TRBV21-1 is marked as a pseudogene. This CDR3 region has 15 residues. The CDR3 nucleotides read TGTGCCAGCAGCAAAGGGACAGGGGACCCTACGAAGCAGTACTTC. Translated: CASSKGTGDPTKQYF.